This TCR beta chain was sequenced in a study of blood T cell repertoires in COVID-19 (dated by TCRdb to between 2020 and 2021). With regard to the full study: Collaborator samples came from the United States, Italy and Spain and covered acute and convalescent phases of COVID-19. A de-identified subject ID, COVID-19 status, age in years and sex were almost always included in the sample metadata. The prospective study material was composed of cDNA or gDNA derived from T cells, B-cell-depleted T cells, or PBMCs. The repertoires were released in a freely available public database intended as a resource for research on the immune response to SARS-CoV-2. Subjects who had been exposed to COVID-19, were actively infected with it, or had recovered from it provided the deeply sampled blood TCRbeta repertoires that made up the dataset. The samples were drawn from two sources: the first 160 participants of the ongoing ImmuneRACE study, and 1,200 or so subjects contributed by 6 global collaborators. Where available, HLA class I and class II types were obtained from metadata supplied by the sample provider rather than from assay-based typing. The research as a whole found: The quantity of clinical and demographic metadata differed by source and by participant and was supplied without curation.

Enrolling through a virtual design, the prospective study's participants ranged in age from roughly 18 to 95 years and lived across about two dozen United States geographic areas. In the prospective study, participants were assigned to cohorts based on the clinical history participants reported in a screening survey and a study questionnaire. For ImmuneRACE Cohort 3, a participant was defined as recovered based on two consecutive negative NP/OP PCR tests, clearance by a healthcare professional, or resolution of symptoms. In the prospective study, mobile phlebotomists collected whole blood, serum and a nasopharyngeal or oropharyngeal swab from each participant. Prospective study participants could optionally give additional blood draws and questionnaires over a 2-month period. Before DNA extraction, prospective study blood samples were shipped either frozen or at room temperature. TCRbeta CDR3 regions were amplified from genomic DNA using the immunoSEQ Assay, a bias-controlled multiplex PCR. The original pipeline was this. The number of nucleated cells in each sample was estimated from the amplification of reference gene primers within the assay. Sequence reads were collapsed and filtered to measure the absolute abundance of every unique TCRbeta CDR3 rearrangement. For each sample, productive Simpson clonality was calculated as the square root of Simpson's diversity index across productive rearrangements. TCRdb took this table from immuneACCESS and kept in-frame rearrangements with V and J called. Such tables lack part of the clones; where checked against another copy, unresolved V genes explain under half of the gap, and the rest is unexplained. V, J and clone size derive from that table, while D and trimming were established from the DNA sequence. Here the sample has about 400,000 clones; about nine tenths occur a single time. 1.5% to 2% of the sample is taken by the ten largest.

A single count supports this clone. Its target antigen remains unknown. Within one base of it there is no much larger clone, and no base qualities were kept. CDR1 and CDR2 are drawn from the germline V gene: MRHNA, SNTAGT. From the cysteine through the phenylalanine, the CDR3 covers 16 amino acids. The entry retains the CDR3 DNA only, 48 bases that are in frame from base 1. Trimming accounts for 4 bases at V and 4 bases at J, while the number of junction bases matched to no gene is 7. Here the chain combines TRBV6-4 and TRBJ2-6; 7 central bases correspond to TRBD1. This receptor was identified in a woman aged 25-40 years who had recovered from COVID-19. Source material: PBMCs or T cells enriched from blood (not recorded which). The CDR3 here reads CASSGTGPGGANVLTF. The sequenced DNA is TGTGCCAGCAGTGGGACAGGCCCAGGGGGGGCCAACGTCCTGACTTTC.